This T cell receptor beta chain was sequenced during a study of OX40 agonist ivuxolimab in advanced cancers. About the study: With ivuxolimab, an agonistic anti-OX40 (CD134) antibody, patients were treated. Regarding the study as a whole: At 0.1 to 3.0 mg/kg and by week 6, CD4+ and CD8+ T cells in the blood had expanded clonally. Expansion of clones was among the lowest in partial responders at 0.1-3.0 mg/kg.

CDR3 length equals 17 residues. The V gene end was trimmed by 3 bases and the J gene end by 5 bases; junction bases not matched to a gene: 15. Germline CDR1 and CDR2: MRHNA and SNTAGT. The data were produced by immunoSEQ multiplex PCR, yet TCRdb's version contains in-frame clones alone and is incomplete. The top ten clones hold roughly 0.22% of a sample with about 88,000 clones, 75% to 90% of them seen once. Of note for this clone: Its antigen is not identified.

The chain uses TRBV6-4 and TRBJ2-5; TRBD2 matches at 7 bases. The receptor was derived from an adult with an advanced solid tumor such as melanoma, head and neck, liver or kidney cancer. The specimen was CD4+ or CD8+ T cells sorted from blood, collected in a trial of the OX40 agonist ivuxolimab. As DNA, the CDR3 is TGTGCCAGCAGTGAGGTCACCACGGGGAGGGATTGGGAGACCCAGTACTTC. Protein: CASSEVTTGRDWETQYF.